Shown below are 10 T cell receptor beta chains from a single sample sequenced in a study of PD-1 blockade in mismatch repair-deficient tumors. This table comes from immunoSEQ multiplex PCR, and its TCRdb copy is limited to in-frame clones, with some not included. The repertoire has approximately 120,000 clones, around 83% of them found once; the top ten carry around an eighth. Source: peripheral blood, taken 44 weeks after starting pembrolizumab. These receptors were taken from an adult with mismatch repair-deficient cancer.

The rearrangement joins TRBV5-1 to TRBJ2-7, with D tentatively TRBD2 (6 bases). CDR3 size: 14 residues. V lost 0 bases and J lost 5, with 12 bases in between. Germline CDR1 and CDR2: SGHRS and YFSETQ. CDR3 residues: CASSLATSYDEQYF. CDR3 nucleotide sequence: TGCGCCAGCAGCTTGGCCACTAGCTACGACGAGCAGTACTTC.

The genes are TRBV5-3 and TRBJ2-3; D perhaps matches TRBD2 (5 bases). TRBV5-3 belongs to the ORF category, with a function that is uncertain. Trimming left V 4 bases short and J 0 bases short, with 12 bases between. CDR3 length: 15 residues. The CDR3 DNA is TGTGCCAGAAGCGCAAGACTAAATAGCACAGATACGCAGTATTTT. It specifies CARSARLNSTDTQYF.

This clone has a handful of counts. CDR3 DNA: TGTGCCAGCAGCCCTGGAGCCCGCACCTACGAGCAGTACTTC. It specifies CASSPGARTYEQYF. V is TRBV5-6 and J is TRBJ2-7; D not certain. The CDR3 length is 14 residues. Germline V CDR1 and CDR2: SGHDT, YYEEEE. V lost 4 bases, J lost 2 bases, and 13 bases lay in between.

J is TRBJ2-4 and V is TRBV6-1; D gene uncertain. Trimming took off 7 bases at V and 15 bases at J, with 19 bases between the two ends. The CDR3 has 12 amino acids. CDR1 MNHNS and CDR2 SASEGT come from the germline V gene. In DNA form, the CDR3 reads TGTGCCAGCACCTCGGCGCCTCGAGGACCGTACTTC. Residues: CASTSAPRGPYF.

This chain connects TRBV11-2 to TRBJ2-6; D possibly matches TRBD1 or TRBD2 (5 bases each). V was cut by 4 bases and J by 4 bases, with 23 bases left in between. CDR1 and CDR2 (germline): SGHAT, FQNNGV. The CDR3 consists of 19 residues. Written as DNA, the CDR3 is TGTGCCAGCAGCTCTGCCACTGGACGAGGGACCTTGGGGGCCAACGTCCTGACTTTC. Its translation is CASSSATGRGTLGANVLTF.

The chain has TRBV4-1 and TRBJ1-3; the D gene is possibly TRBD1 (6 bases). CDR1 is MGHRA, CDR2 YSYEKL, per germline. V was cut by 0 bases and J by 2 bases, with 8 bases left in between. The CDR3 has 15 residues. The CDR3 bases are TGCGCCAGCAGCCAAGAGAGGGGGGCTGGAAACACCATATATTTT. Residues: CASSQERGAGNTIYF.

This clone was observed a handful of times. V gene TRBV19 combines with J gene TRBJ2-4; no definite D call. Trimming left V 0 bases short and J 3 bases short, with 3 bases between. Germline loops: CDR1 LNHDA, CDR2 SQIVND (reference sequence). The CDR3 sequence is 13 residues long. The CDR3 DNA sequence: TGTGCCAGTAGTATAGACTACAAAAACATTCAGTACTTC. Translated: CASSIDYKNIQYF.

The rearrangement links TRBV19 to TRBJ2-1; TRBD2 might be the D (5 bases). The germline CDR1 and CDR2 sequences are LNHDA and SQIVND (reference sequence). The CDR3 runs to 15 residues. The V and J ends lost 3 bases and 2 bases respectively, with 11 bases between them. The CDR3 sequence: CASSMGRETYNEQFF. For the CDR3, the DNA is TGTGCCAGTAGTATGGGCCGGGAAACCTACAATGAGCAGTTCTTC.

This chain links TRBV29-1 with TRBJ2-2; TRBD2 matches 13 bases. Per germline, CDR1 SQVTM and CDR2 ANQGSEA. With V trimmed by 4 bases and J by 1 base, 3 bases remained unmatched. This CDR3 spans 16 amino acids. The CDR3 region is CSVGGLAGRNTGELFF. The CDR3 region has the DNA TGCAGCGTTGGGGGACTAGCGGGAAGGAACACCGGGGAGCTGTTTTTT.

The rearrangement joins TRBV11-2 to TRBJ2-1; D gene ambiguous. Germline V CDR1 and CDR2: SGHAT, FQNNGV. With 1 base removed from V and 11 bases from J, the gap between germline ends came to 9 bases. There are 12 residues in the CDR3. The CDR3 DNA follows: TGTGCCAGCAGCTTAGTGGCAGTCCAGCAGTTCTTC. Protein sequence: CASSLVAVQQFF.